Listed below are T cell receptor beta chains from one sample, sequenced in a study of OX40 agonist ivuxolimab in advanced cancers. The assay was immunoSEQ multiplex PCR, and TCRdb's table has in-frame clones only and misses some. This table has 75,000 to 100,000 clones, less than 85% appearing once. Source: CD4+ or CD8+ T cells sorted from blood, taken in a trial of the OX40 agonist ivuxolimab. The receptors shown here come from an adult with an advanced solid tumor such as melanoma, head and neck, liver or kidney cancer. The CDR3 runs from the conserved cysteine through the conserved F or W. D genes are given only for firm matches. Size is stated for part of the rows, as once, few or many counts, or as a class when the clone is expanded.

v_call	clone_size	j_call	d_call	cdr3_nt	cdr3_aa
TRBV29-1	-	TRBJ2-1	TRBD1	TGCAGCGTTGAAAGGGGGCGGTGGAATGAGCAGTTCTTC	CSVERGRWNEQFF
TRBV12-5	-	TRBJ1-2	-	TGTGCTAGTGGTTTGGTAGACGGTCCCCTCTATGGCTACACCTTC	CASGLVDGPLYGYTF
TRBV6-5	-	TRBJ2-5	-	TGTGCCAGCAGTTACTCGATTTGGGGGCCGGAGACCCAGTACTTC	CASSYSIWGPETQYF
TRBV5-1	-	TRBJ1-2	-	TGCGCCAGCAGCTTGTGGACAGACGCTAACTATGGCTACACCTTC	CASSLWTDANYGYTF
TRBV18	-	TRBJ1-1	TRBD1	TGTGCCAGCTCAGCCGGGACAGGGGTGGCTGAAGCTTTCTTT	CASSAGTGVAEAFF
TRBV7-2	-	TRBJ2-2	TRBD2	TGTGCCAGCAGCTTAGGCCCTTTTAGCGGGAGGGCCGGCGGGGAGCTGTTTTTT	CASSLGPFSGRAGGELFF
TRBV10-1	-	TRBJ2-5	TRBD2	TGCGCCAGCAGTGAGTCGAGGCTAGCGGGAGCAGTGAGAGAGACCCAGTACTTC	CASSESRLAGAVRETQYF
TRBV7-2	-	TRBJ2-7	-	TGTGCCAGCAGCTTATCTGGGGGCTACGAGCAGTACTTC	CASSLSGGYEQYF
TRBV5-4	-	TRBJ1-1	TRBD1	TGTGCCAGCAGAAACGACAGGGAGTACCCTGAAGCTTTCTTT	CASRNDREYPEAFF
TRBV4-2	once	TRBJ2-7	TRBD2	TGTGCCAGCAGCCAAGATGTAGCGGGAGGGCTTTACGTCGAGCAGTACTTC	CASSQDVAGGLYVEQYF
TRBV10-1	-	TRBJ2-7	-	TGCGCCAGCAGTGAGTCACCGACAGGAGCCTACGAGCAGTACTTC	CASSESPTGAYEQYF
TRBV27	-	TRBJ1-2	-	TGTGCCAGCAGTTTACTCGGGAGCTATGGCTACACCTTC	CASSLLGSYGYTF
TRBV7-8	-	TRBJ1-3	-	TGTGCCAGCAGCTTTTCTGGAAACACCATATATTTT	CASSFSGNTIYF
TRBV6-6	-	TRBJ2-1	-	TGTGCCAGCAGTTACCCAACAACCACCTCCTACAATGAGCAGTTCTTC	CASSYPTTTSYNEQFF
TRBV15	-	TRBJ2-7	TRBD1	TGTGCCACCAGCAGAGACCTCCCGACAGGGGGGGACGAGCAGTACTTC	CATSRDLPTGGDEQYF
TRBV29-1	-	TRBJ1-2	-	TGCAGCGGCCTTGACGGCGGGAAGGGCTACACCTTC	CSGLDGGKGYTF
TRBV5-1	once	TRBJ1-2	-	TGCGCCAGCATCTCGGGGGACTATGGCTACACCTTC	CASISGDYGYTF
TRBV7-2	-	TRBJ2-3	TRBD2	TGTGCCAGCAGCTTAGTGGCTAGCGGAACCACAGATACGCAGTATTTT	CASSLVASGTTDTQYF
TRBV5-1	once	TRBJ2-1	-	TGCGCCAGCAGCTTGAGTGGAGGGTTTGAGCAGTTCTTC	CASSLSGGFEQFF
TRBV7-8	few	TRBJ1-1	TRBD1	TGTGCCAGCAGCTTGCGGGGACAGGGGACCACTGAAGCTTTCTTT	CASSLRGQGTTEAFF
TRBV7-2	-	TRBJ2-1	-	TGTGCCAGCAGCTTAGCAGCCACCAGCTCCTACAATGAGCAGTTCTTC	CASSLAATSSYNEQFF
TRBV11-2	-	TRBJ2-5	-	TGTGCCAGCAGCTCCACCACTCAGGGCACCGACAGGGAGACCCAGTACTTC	CASSSTTQGTDRETQYF
TRBV12-5	-	TRBJ2-7	TRBD1	TGTGCTAGTGGAAACCTCCGACAGGGCCACTACGAGCAGTACTTC	CASGNLRQGHYEQYF
TRBV5-4	-	TRBJ2-4	TRBD2	TGTGCCAGCACCACCAGCGCGGGAGGGTTAGCCAAAAACATTCAGTACTTC	CASTTSAGGLAKNIQYF
TRBV9	-	TRBJ2-2	-	TGTGCCAGCAGCGTAGTGGCTAGCCCTGACACCGGGGAGCTGTTTTTT	CASSVVASPDTGELFF
TRBV2	-	TRBJ1-5	TRBD1	TGTGCCAGCAGTGATGTAGGCAGGGGGGATCAGCCCCAGCATTTT	CASSDVGRGDQPQHF
TRBV10-3	-	TRBJ1-6	TRBD1	TGTGCCATCTCAGACAGGGAAACTTCACCCCTCCACTTT	CAISDRETSPLHF
TRBV6-1	once	TRBJ2-1	-	TGTGCCAGCAATCTCGGGACGGTATACAATGAGCAGTTCTTC	CASNLGTVYNEQFF
TRBV9	-	TRBJ1-6	TRBD1	TGTGCCAGCAGCGTAGTAGGGGGGACAGGGTATTCACCCCTCCACTTT	CASSVVGGTGYSPLHF
TRBV5-5	-	TRBJ2-7	-	TGTGCCAGCAGCTGGGGCGGGGCGGGGACCTACGAGCAGTACTTC	CASSWGGAGTYEQYF
TRBV6-6	-	TRBJ1-5	-	TGTGCCAGCAGTTACTCAGGGGGTGGGAGCAATCAGCCCCAGCATTTT	CASSYSGGGSNQPQHF
TRBV27	-	TRBJ1-5	-	TGTGCCAGCAGCTTGGGGGGGGCGGGTCAGCCCCAGCATTTT	CASSLGGAGQPQHF
TRBV7-9	-	TRBJ1-2	-	TGTGCCAGCAGCTTAGGGGGGGGACCGCACTCATTTTATGGCTACACCTTC	CASSLGGGPHSFYGYTF
TRBV19	-	TRBJ1-1	-	TGTGCCAGTAGTATAGTGGGGCCTACTGAAGCTTTCTTT	CASSIVGPTEAFF
TRBV11-2	-	TRBJ1-5	-	TGTGCCAGCAGCCCCCCGGGGCCGGGGAATCAGCCCCAGCATTTT	CASSPPGPGNQPQHF
TRBV7-9	few	TRBJ1-4	TRBD1	TGTGCCAGCAGCTTGTGGACAGGGGGAAGGACTAATGAAAAACTGTTTTTT	CASSLWTGGRTNEKLFF
TRBV7-8	-	TRBJ1-4	TRBD1	TGTGCCAGCAGCTCGGGACAGGGGACTAATGAAAAACTGTTTTTT	CASSSGQGTNEKLFF